One sample yielded the 27 T cell receptor beta chains listed below, sequenced in a study of blood T cells in healthy people across ages. Primed by a sample-barcoded 5' primer and a J-beta primer mix, a second PCR proceeded for roughly 6 to 12 cycles. TCRdb ran MiXCR on the 5' RACE reads and lists one entry per CDR3 protein. The table lists some 1,500,000 distinct CDR3 sequences, 35% to 45% of them singletons, with over 3.5% in the top ten. Sequenced sample: blood. These receptors all stem from a woman aged 18-30 years in good health.

DNA for the CDR3: TGCAGTGCTAGACCTCCCCCGGGACAGGAAACCTACGAGCAGTACTTC. This encodes CSARPPPGQETYEQYF. This chain links TRBV20-1 with TRBJ2-7, with 8 positions matching TRBD1. Trimming at V came to 2 bases and at J to 2 bases, leaving 11 bases not matched to a gene. Germline CDR1 DFQATT, CDR2 SNEGSKA (reference sequence). The CDR3 runs 16 residues.

Concerning this clonotype itself: A clone one base away is much larger, so this may be a read error. V usage is TRBV4-3 and J usage is TRBJ2-1; maybe TRBD2 (5 bases). There are 13 residues in the CDR3. CDR1 LGHNA and CDR2 YSLEER come from the germline V gene. The V and J ends lost 7 bases and 7 bases respectively, with 14 bases between them. In DNA, the CDR3 is TGCGCCAGCATCATTAGTACGGGGAATGAGCAGTTCTTC. It specifies CASIISTGNEQFF.

J is TRBJ2-2 and V is TRBV6-1; unclear D gene. There are 14 residues in the CDR3. V lost 4 bases to trimming and J lost 1 base, with 7 bases between them. Germline values: CDR1 MNHNS, CDR2 SASEGT. In DNA, the CDR3 is TGTGCCAGCAGTGGCCGCAGGAACACCGGGGAGCTGTTTTTT. It is translated as CASSGRRNTGELFF.

The V gene is TRBV29-1, the J gene TRBJ2-3; no definite D call. The ends were cut back, 4 bases at V and 4 bases at J, with 12 bases in the middle. The CDR3 covers 13 residues. Germline V gene lookup returns CDR1 SQVTM and CDR2 ANQGSEA. The CDR3 DNA reads TGCAGCGTTGCCTGGGGAAGTGCAGATACGCAGTATTTT. This codes for CSVAWGSADTQYF.

V is TRBV29-1 and J is TRBJ2-3; D possibly corresponds to TRBD2 (6 bases). The CDR3 covers 15 residues. CDR1 and CDR2 (germline): SQVTM, ANQGSEA. V shed 5 bases and J shed 0 bases, with 15 bases lying between them. In DNA form, the CDR3 reads TGCAGCGTTATCGGGACTCCCTCTAGCACAGATACGCAGTATTTT. Translation: CSVIGTPSSTDTQYF.

The V gene is TRBV29-1, the J gene TRBJ2-1, with D perhaps TRBD1 (7 bases). With the DNA end fitting TRBJ2-7 better, the J assignment may be wrong. There are 13 residues in the CDR3. In germline, CDR1 is SQVTM, CDR2 ANQGSEA. CDR3 amino acids: CSGGDSQYNEQYF. As DNA, the CDR3 is TGCAGCGGGGGGGACAGCCAATACAATGAGCAGTACTTC.

CDR3: CASSLEGLRGGYTF. The CDR3 DNA sequence: TGTGCCAGCAGTTTAGAGGGACTGCGGGGGGGCTACACCTTC. V and J are TRBV12-3 or TRBV12-4 and TRBJ1-2; perhaps TRBD1 as D (5 bases). V lost 1 base and J lost 8, with 14 bases in between. The length of the CDR3 is 14 residues.

The V and J genes are TRBV7-9 and TRBJ1-6; TRBD1 might be the D (5 bases). Germline V gives CDR1 SEHNR, CDR2 FQNEAQ (reference sequence). Trimming took 0 bases from V and 2 from J, leaving 11 bases between them. The CDR3 has 17 residues. CDR3 in DNA: TGTGCCAGCAGCTTAGCCGGGACGGGGGCCTATAATTCACCCCTCCACTTT. This gives the protein CASSLAGTGAYNSPLHF.

This rearrangement joins TRBV24-1 to TRBJ1-1; 8 bases line up with TRBD1. This CDR3 comprises 14 residues. CDR1 is KGHDR and CDR2 is SFDVKD in the germline V gene. The V gene end was trimmed by 1 base and the J gene end by 6 bases; junction bases not matched to a gene: 3. The CDR3 region is CATSDFGQGAEAFF. The CDR3 DNA follows: TGTGCCACCAGTGATTTTGGACAGGGAGCTGAAGCTTTCTTT.

V and J are TRBV12-3 or TRBV12-4 and TRBJ1-2; D is undetermined. The CDR3 contains 14 residues. V was cut by 4 bases and J by 1 base, with 10 bases left in between. CDR3 amino acids: CASSSRGFNYGYTF. The CDR3 region has the DNA TGTGCCAGCAGTTCCCGGGGATTTAACTATGGCTACACCTTC.

The chain recombines TRBV30 with TRBJ2-3; D gene ambiguous. The V and J ends lost 1 base and 4 bases respectively, with 6 bases between them. The germline CDR1 and CDR2 sequences are GTSNPN and SVGIG (reference sequence). The CDR3 runs to 12 residues. The CDR3 loop reads CAWSGGADTQYF. CDR3 nucleotide sequence: TGTGCCTGGAGTGGAGGTGCAGATACGCAGTATTTT.

This clonotype was found a few times. This chain connects TRBV20-1 to TRBJ1-5; TRBD1 might be the D (5 bases). The CDR3 length is 14 residues. The V gene's germline CDR1 is DFQATT and CDR2 SNEGSKA (reference sequence). Trimming stripped 6 bases from V and 2 bases from J, with 14 bases between. The CDR3 region is CSASTAWGNQPQHF. The CDR3 DNA is TGCAGTGCATCGACAGCCTGGGGCAATCAGCCCCAGCATTTT.

As regards this clonotype: The junction departs from the called germline gene at one end, perhaps through a read error. The genes are TRBV12-3 or TRBV12-4 and TRBJ2-6, with a weak D call TRBD1 (5 bases). The CDR3 sequence is 16 residues long. The CDR3 protein is CASRATASSGANVLNF. CDR3 coding DNA: TGTGCCAGCAGGGCGACGGCCAGCTCTGGGGCCAACGTCCTGAATTTC.

The CDR3 DNA reads as TGTGCCAGCAGTTACACCGGGACAGGGACGGCTGGCTACACCTTC. As protein: CASSYTGTGTAGYTF. The chain carries TRBV28 and TRBJ1-2, with 9 nucleotides matching TRBD1. CDR1 is MDHEN and CDR2 is SYDVKM in the germline V gene. CDR3 length equals 15 residues. With 4 bases clipped from V and 7 bases from J, the junction kept 10 bases outside the gene matches.

The chain uses TRBV7-9 and TRBJ1-6, with 7 bases aligning to TRBD1. Looked up from germline, CDR1 is SEHNR and CDR2 is FQNEAQ (reference sequence). V lost 5 bases and J lost 6; bases outside the gene matches: 7. The CDR3 runs to 15 residues. The CDR3 here is CASSSLTGFNSPLHF. The CDR3 region has the DNA TGTGCCAGCAGCAGCCTGACAGGGTTTAATTCACCCCTCCACTTT.

This clonotype was picked up a small number of times. The rearrangement joins TRBV4-3 to TRBJ1-1; D is unresolved. CDR3 length: 9 amino acids. CDR1 is LGHNA, CDR2 YSLEER, per germline. The V end lost 4 bases, the J end lost 13 bases, and 7 bases lay between the germline ends. The CDR3 DNA sequence: TGCGCCAGCAGCCCAGTGGTTTTCTTT. Its protein product is CASSPVVFF.

The rearrangement links TRBV15 to TRBJ2-1; the D call may be TRBD1 or TRBD2 (5 bases each). Germline lookup yields CDR1 LNHNV and CDR2 YYDKDF (reference sequence). Trimming stripped 2 bases from V and 0 bases from J, with 14 bases between. This CDR3 comprises 17 residues. CDR3 protein: CATSRLGPSSSYNEQFF. The CDR3 DNA is TGTGCCACCAGCAGATTGGGACCGTCGAGCTCCTACAATGAGCAGTTCTTC.

The chain is built from TRBV5-1 and TRBJ1-3, with unresolved D. The germline V gene has CDR1 SGHRS and CDR2 YFSETQ. This CDR3 has 16 amino acids. With 0 bases removed from V and 1 base from J, the gap between germline ends came to 11 bases. CDR3 sequence (DNA): TGCGCCAGCAGCTTGGGACCTCCGGGGTCTGGAAACACCATATATTTT. This codes for CASSLGPPGSGNTIYF.

Comment on this clonotype: This may stem from a read error, because a much larger clone lies one nucleotide away. This sequence joins TRBV15 and TRBJ1-2, with unresolved D. With 0 bases removed from V and 2 bases from J, the gap between germline ends came to 7 bases. The CDR3 is 14 amino acids. Per the germline V gene, CDR1 is LNHNV and CDR2 is YYDKDF (reference sequence). The DNA for the CDR3 is TGTGCCACCAGCAGAGATATGGGGAACTATGGCTACACCTTC. Residues: CATSRDMGNYGYTF.

This clonotype was found once. The chain combines TRBV20-1 with TRBJ1-6; 8 bases are a match to TRBD1. Germline V gives CDR1 DFQATT, CDR2 SNEGSKA (reference sequence). Germline trimming cut 0 bases from V and 10 bases from J; bases unmatched to any gene: 8. There are 15 residues in the CDR3. The CDR3 loop reads CSAREDRVEVSPLHF. CDR3 nucleotides: TGCAGTGCTAGAGAGGACAGGGTTGAGGTCTCACCCCTCCACTTT.

CDR3: CASSQRGLYTEAFF. The CDR3 DNA reads TGCGCCAGCAGCCAGCGGGGGTTGTACACTGAAGCTTTCTTT. The chain couples TRBV4-1 to TRBJ1-1, with D possibly matching TRBD1 (5 bases). This CDR3 spans 14 amino acids. Deletions cut 3 bases from V and 3 bases from J, with 11 bases between. Germline V gene sequence: CDR1 MGHRA, CDR2 YSYEKL.

The chain carries TRBV29-1 and TRBJ2-1, with TRBD2 as a possible D gene (6 bases). V was trimmed by 4 bases and J by 2 bases, leaving 15 bases between them. The germline V gene encodes CDR1 SQVTM and CDR2 ANQGSEA. CDR3 size: 15 residues. The CDR3 bases are TGCAGCGTTGTTTGGGACTCTGGCCCCTACAATGAGCAGTTCTTC. Translated, it gives CSVVWDSGPYNEQFF.

The chain carries TRBV6-2 or TRBV6-3 and TRBJ2-1; D is unresolved. The V end was cut by 2 bases, the J end by 4 bases, with 12 bases between. CDR1 and CDR2 from the germline V gene are MNHEY and SVGEGT. The CDR3 runs 15 residues. The CDR3 reads CASSYSSVFYNEQFF. In DNA, the CDR3 is TGTGCCAGCAGTTACAGCAGTGTTTTTTACAATGAGCAGTTCTTC.

Worth noting for this clonotype: The junction departs from germline at one end; a sequencing error may be responsible. The gene calls are TRBV30 and TRBJ1-1, with D possibly TRBD1 on 5 matching bases. Germline CDR1 and CDR2: GTSNPN and SVGIG (reference sequence). This CDR3 region has 11 residues. CDR3: CAGRDGGEAFF. The CDR3 nucleotides read TGTGCCGGGAGAGACGGGGGTGAAGCTTTCTTT.

Details on this clonotype: A read error is possible here, since a much larger clone lies one base away. J is TRBJ2-3 and V is TRBV7-9; 10 bases are a match to TRBD1. The length of the CDR3 is 14 residues. The J segment lost 5 bases and the V segment lost 5 bases, leaving 4 bases of the junction unmatched. The V gene's germline CDR1 is SEHNR and CDR2 FQNEAQ (reference sequence). The CDR3 DNA is TGTGCCAGCAGCCCGACAGGGGGCAAAGATACGCAGTATTTT. Translating gives CASSPTGGKDTQYF.

The chain is built from TRBV20-1 and TRBJ2-5, with D perhaps TRBD2 (6 bases). CDR3 size: 14 residues. Germline V gene sequence: CDR1 DFQATT, CDR2 SNEGSKA (reference sequence). V lost 5 bases and J lost 5, with 18 bases in between. CDR3: CSARRSGRSETQYF. For the CDR3, the DNA is TGCAGTGCTCGTCGGAGCGGGCGTTCGGAGACCCAGTACTTC.

The gene calls are TRBV20-1 and TRBJ1-6; TRBD1 is a possible D gene (5 bases). V was trimmed by 2 bases and J by 2 bases, leaving 16 bases between them. Germline values: CDR1 DFQATT, CDR2 SNEGSKA (reference sequence). There are 17 residues in the CDR3. For the CDR3, the DNA is TGCAGTGCTAGACCCGGGGGGGTTGGGACCTATAATTCACCCCTCCACTTT. It encodes CSARPGGVGTYNSPLHF.